The 21 T cell receptor beta chains in this list originate from one sample, sequenced in a study of shared clonotypes between healthy human individuals. Sequencing was performed with immunoSEQ multiplex PCR; in TCRdb, only in-frame clones are kept and a portion is missing. The sample carries about 2.1 million clones, just over 90% recorded once. The naive CD8 subset, CD45RO-negative cells positively selected for CCR7, excluded terminally differentiated effector memory CD45RA+ cells. Sequencing was carried out using naive CD8+ T cells from PBMCs. The receptors originated from a man younger than 35 in good health. Some clones in this sample may be carry-over from other donors' samples.

The chain combines TRBV7-3 with TRBJ1-4; D unresolved. This CDR3 is built from 16 residues. Trimming took 2 bases from V and 0 from J, leaving 10 bases between them. Germline-derived CDR1 and CDR2 are SGHTA and FQGTGA. The CDR3 sequence: CASSLLGGATNEKLFF. Written as DNA, the CDR3 is TGTGCCAGCAGCTTACTGGGCGGAGCAACTAATGAAAAACTGTTTTTT.

The chain joins TRBV19 to TRBJ2-1, with 12 bases aligning to TRBD2. Trimming removed 4 bases from V and 3 bases from J; junction bases left unmatched: 4. There are 16 residues in the CDR3. The germline V gene encodes CDR1 LNHDA and CDR2 SQIVND (reference sequence). The CDR3 nucleotides are TGTGCCAGTAGTAGACTAGCGGGAGACTACTACAATGAGCAGTTCTTC. Translated, it gives CASSRLAGDYYNEQFF.

The gene calls are TRBV28 and TRBJ2-1, with 7 bases matching TRBD1. Unmatched junction bases numbered 11, after V lost 6 bases and J lost 3 bases. Germline CDR1 is MDHEN and CDR2 is SYDVKM. The CDR3 extends over 16 amino acids. This CDR3 is CASSNTGDNRYNEQFF. The CDR3 bases are TGTGCCAGCAGCAATACAGGGGACAACCGCTACAATGAGCAGTTCTTC.

This chain joins TRBV9 and TRBJ1-1; 11 bases line up with TRBD1. The CDR3 is made up of 16 amino acids. The germline V gene has CDR1 SGDLS and CDR2 YYNGEE. Unmatched junction bases numbered 5, after V lost 4 bases and J lost 0 bases. The CDR3 loop is CASSPRDRGVNTEAFF. The CDR3 DNA reads as TGTGCCAGCAGCCCCCGGGACAGGGGGGTGAACACTGAAGCTTTCTTT.

V and J are TRBV6-5 and TRBJ1-5; 12 positions agree with TRBD1. There are 15 residues in the CDR3. Germline V gene lookup returns CDR1 MNHEY and CDR2 SVGAGI. After removal of 2 bases from V and 5 bases from J, the junction contained 1 base not matched to a gene. CDR3 protein: CASSYGTGGDQPQHF. The CDR3 region has the DNA TGTGCCAGCAGTTACGGGACAGGGGGCGATCAGCCCCAGCATTTT.

The CDR3 loop is CSGREGGTEAFF. The CDR3, as DNA: TGCAGCGGCCGAGAAGGGGGGACTGAAGCTTTCTTT. The chain joins TRBV29-1 to TRBJ1-1, with D perhaps TRBD1 (6 bases). This CDR3 is built from 12 residues. Trimming removed 7 bases from V and 5 bases from J, with 14 bases in between. Germline CDR1 reads SQVTM; CDR2 reads ANQGSEA.

The CDR3 nucleotides read TGCGCCAGCAGCATGAACAGACAGGAGAGGATCTATGGCTACACCTTC. Its translation: CASSMNRQERIYGYTF. V gene TRBV5-1 combines with J gene TRBJ1-2; possible D gene TRBD1, 6 bases. The CDR3 length is 16 residues. V was cut by 4 bases and J by 4 bases, with 20 bases left in between. Germline V gives CDR1 SGHRS, CDR2 YFSETQ. Full variable domain (outside the CDR3, taken from reference TRBV5-1 and TRBJ1-2): KAGVTQTPRYLIKTRGQQVTLSCSPISGHRSVSWYQQTPGQGLQFLFEYFSETQRNKGNFPGRFSGRQFSNSRSEMNVSTLELGDSALYLCASSMNRQERIYGYTFGSGTRLTVV.

The CDR3 coding sequence is TGCGCCAGCAGCCAAAAGTTGACGGGGAACACCGGGGAGCTGTTTTTT. It translates to CASSQKLTGNTGELFF. This rearrangement joins TRBV4-1 to TRBJ2-2; D unclear. The germline V and J ends were trimmed by 2 bases and 1 base, with 11 bases remaining between them. The CDR3 runs to 16 residues. Per the germline V gene, CDR1 is MGHRA and CDR2 is YSYEKL.

The genes are TRBV5-1 and TRBJ2-6; no clear D. CDR1 SGHRS and CDR2 YFSETQ come from the germline V gene. Trimming removed 0 bases at V and 0 bases at J, with 10 bases between. The CDR3 consists of 17 residues. The CDR3 spells CASSLGLQSSGANVLTF. CDR3 DNA: TGCGCCAGCAGCTTGGGACTCCAGAGCTCTGGGGCCAACGTCCTGACTTTC.

V usage is TRBV2 and J usage is TRBJ1-5; 7 nucleotides agree with TRBD1. Per the germline V gene, CDR1 is SNHLY and CDR2 is FYNNEI. Trimming took 4 bases from V and 7 from J; bases not matched to a gene: 4. This CDR3 is built from 13 residues. CDR3: CASSGGGRQPQHF. The DNA of the CDR3 is TGTGCCAGCAGTGGAGGGGGCCGGCAGCCCCAGCATTTT.

V is TRBV19 and J is TRBJ2-3; tentative D call: TRBD1 (5 bases). This CDR3 is 16 amino acids long. From germline, CDR1 is LNHDA and CDR2 SQIVND (reference sequence). V dropped 5 bases and J dropped 2 bases, with 17 bases sitting between them. CDR3 amino acids: CASSAPQGTPTDTQYF. The CDR3 coding sequence is TGTGCCAGTAGTGCTCCCCAGGGTACCCCCACAGATACGCAGTATTTT.

This chain joins TRBV2 and TRBJ2-6; D remains unclear. The V gene's germline CDR1 is SNHLY and CDR2 FYNNEI. V lost 6 bases, J lost 3 bases, and 12 bases lay in between. The CDR3 contains 15 residues. The CDR3: CASRPVVGGANVLTF. The CDR3 DNA sequence: TGTGCCAGCAGGCCAGTGGTGGGTGGGGCCAACGTCCTGACTTTC.

As to this clone: Other DNA sequences in the same sample also yield this CDR3. The V gene is TRBV9, the J gene TRBJ2-3; D possibly corresponds to TRBD2 (5 bases). Germline loops: CDR1 SGDLS, CDR2 YYNGEE. Trimming shortened V by 3 bases and J by 0 bases, and 8 bases separated the two germline ends. CDR3 size: 14 residues. The CDR3 DNA reads TGTGCCAGCAGCGCGAGCGGAAGCACAGATACGCAGTATTTT. It specifies CASSASGSTDTQYF.

V and J are TRBV27 and TRBJ2-1; the match to TRBD2 covers 10 bases. CDR3 length equals 16 residues. With 5 bases clipped from V and 6 bases from J, the junction kept 10 bases outside the gene matches. Germline lookup yields CDR1 MNHEY and CDR2 SMNVEV (reference sequence). The CDR3 sequence is CASSPSAGLAVNEQFF. In nucleotides, the CDR3 is TGTGCCAGCAGTCCAAGCGCAGGACTAGCGGTCAATGAGCAGTTCTTC.

This sequence joins TRBV30 and TRBJ2-2; 11 bases match TRBD1. Germline V lookup: CDR1 GTSNPN, CDR2 SVGIG (reference sequence). With 7 bases clipped from V and 4 bases from J, the junction kept 5 bases outside the gene matches. CDR3 length: 14 amino acids. CDR3 DNA: TGTGCCTCAGGGGACAGGGGGTTCACCGGGGAGCTGTTTTTT. It yields the protein CASGDRGFTGELFF.

The chain uses TRBV11-2 and TRBJ2-5; 8 nucleotides match TRBD2. The CDR3 loop spans 17 amino acids. The germline CDR1 and CDR2 sequences are SGHAT and FQNNGV. V lost 5 bases, J lost 2 bases, and 13 bases stayed unmatched. CDR3 sequence reads: CASSLREGVADQETQYF. The CDR3 nucleotides are TGTGCCAGCAGCCTCCGGGAGGGGGTAGCGGATCAAGAGACCCAGTACTTC. Combining the CDR3 with reference TRBV11-2 and TRBJ2-5 gives the whole variable domain EAGVAQSPRYKIIEKRQSVAFWCNPISGHATLYWYQQILGQGPKLLIQFQNNGVVDDSQLPKDRFSAERLKGVDSTLKIQPAKLEDSAVYLCASSLREGVADQETQYFGPGTRLLVL.

The V gene is TRBV7-8, the J gene TRBJ2-1; 7 nucleotides agree with TRBD2. Trimming at V came to 5 bases and at J to 3 bases, leaving 7 bases not matched to a gene. This CDR3 contains 15 residues. CDR1 is SGHVS and CDR2 is FQNEAQ in the germline V gene. CDR3 nucleotide sequence: TGTGCCAGCAGCCCTGGACTAGATAACTACAATGAGCAGTTCTTC. The encoded protein is CASSPGLDNYNEQFF. The full variable domain, rest sourced from reference TRBV7-8 and TRBJ2-1, is GAGVSQSPRYKVAKRGQDVALRCDPISGHVSLFWYQQALGQGPEFLTYFQNEAQLDKSGLPSDRFFAERPEGSVSTLKIQRTQQEDSAVYLCASSPGLDNYNEQFFGPGTRLTVL.

The rearrangement uses TRBV2 and TRBJ2-1; the match to TRBD2 covers 14 bases. Germline trimming cut 6 bases from V and 3 bases from J; bases unmatched to any gene: 16. This CDR3 region has 20 residues. Germline loops: CDR1 SNHLY, CDR2 FYNNEI. The chain's CDR3 is CASREDIGTSGRRGYNEQFF. The CDR3 DNA follows: TGTGCCAGCAGAGAGGATATCGGGACTAGCGGGAGAAGGGGCTACAATGAGCAGTTCTTC.

V usage is TRBV14 and J usage is TRBJ1-2, with 7 nucleotides matching TRBD1. CDR1 and CDR2 (germline): SGHDN, FVKESK. The CDR3 covers 16 residues. Losses at the gene ends were 1 base for V and 2 bases for J; bases not matched to a gene: 7. The CDR3 sequence is CASSQGGGGGNYGYTF. CDR3 DNA: TGTGCCAGCAGCCAAGGAGGTGGAGGGGGCAACTATGGCTACACCTTC.

The genes are TRBV19 and TRBJ1-1; D is perhaps TRBD1 (5 bases). V was shortened by 5 bases and J by 5 bases, with 18 bases between the two germline ends. CDR3 length: 15 amino acids. Per germline, CDR1 LNHDA and CDR2 SQIVND (reference sequence). CDR3 sequence reads: CASSARWGVGTEAFF. DNA of the CDR3: TGTGCCAGTAGTGCCCGCTGGGGCGTGGGAACTGAAGCTTTCTTT.

With regard to this clone: This same CDR3 is encoded by further DNA sequences in the sample. The chain couples TRBV7-8 to TRBJ2-1; 11 nucleotides line up with TRBD2. The CDR3 is 16 residues long. Trimming cost V 4 bases and J 4 bases; bases outside gene matches: 6. Germline V gene sequence: CDR1 SGHVS, CDR2 FQNEAQ. The CDR3 DNA follows: TGTGCCAGCAGCTCCCCGGGACTAGCGGATTACAATGAGCAGTTCTTC. Translation gives CASSSPGLADYNEQFF.